The 23 T cell receptor beta chains given below trace back to one sample, sequenced in a study of regulatory T cells. Amplification used 52 TRBV primers and 13 TRBJ primers. Sequencing used immunoSEQ multiplex PCR; TCRdb keeps in-frame clones, though not all of them. Among over 25,000 clones, under 95% were seen once, and the ten largest hold about 1.4%. These receptors lack a known antigen. Study-level results: Hydrophobic residues at CDR3 positions 6 and 7 were enriched in conventional CD4+ T cells of CD3G-deficient patients.

The sample was conventional CD4+ T cells sorted from blood. These receptors were collected from a person aged 18 to 30 with CD3G deficiency.

This sequence joins TRBV7-9 and TRBJ1-4, with 8 bases lining up with TRBD1. Germline V gives CDR1 SEHNR, CDR2 FQNEAQ (reference sequence). CDR3 length equals 15 residues. V lost 5 bases to trimming and J lost 3 bases; unmatched junction nucleotides: 5. Here the CDR3 DNA reads TGTGCCAGCAGCGCGGGACAGGTGGCTAATGAAAAACTGTTTTTT. Protein sequence: CASSAGQVANEKLFF.

The chain recombines TRBV5-1 with TRBJ2-3; TRBD2 matches at 7 bases. CDR3 length equals 14 residues. CDR1 is SGHRS and CDR2 is YFSETQ in the germline V gene. The V and J ends lost 6 bases and 6 bases, in that order; junction bases with no gene match: 10. The CDR3 sequence: CASTRGEGQDTQYF. As DNA, the CDR3 is TGCGCCAGCACGAGAGGGGAGGGCCAGGATACGCAGTATTTT.

The gene calls are TRBV5-1 and TRBJ1-1, with D possibly being TRBD1 (6 bases). V lost 0 bases to trimming and J lost 5 bases, with 14 bases between them. This CDR3 has 15 amino acids. CDR1 is SGHRS and CDR2 is YFSETQ in the germline V gene. CDR3 protein: CASSLAGGAGTEAFF. As DNA, the CDR3 is TGCGCCAGCAGCTTGGCGGGGGGCGCGGGGACTGAAGCTTTCTTT.

V and J are TRBV30 and TRBJ2-3; 7 positions agree with TRBD2. The V gene's germline CDR1 is GTSNPN and CDR2 SVGIG (reference sequence). V lost 4 bases and J lost 3; bases outside the gene matches: 7. This CDR3 is built from 14 residues. The CDR3 DNA reads as TGTGCCTGGAAATCTTGGGGGGGAACAGATACGCAGTATTTT. Translating gives CAWKSWGGTDTQYF.

The V gene is TRBV9, the J gene TRBJ2-3; 11 nucleotides line up with TRBD2. The CDR3 has 18 residues. V shed 1 base and J 4 bases; nucleotides not matched to a gene: 11. CDR1 and CDR2 from the germline V gene are SGDLS and YYNGEE. The CDR3 DNA follows: TGTGCCAGCAGCGTACAGGGTAGCGGGGGGGCGTGGTCAGATACGCAGTATTTT. This codes for CASSVQGSGGAWSDTQYF.

The CDR3 spells CASSLGGRGDNEQFF. DNA of the CDR3: TGTGCCAGCAGCTTAGGGGGGAGAGGAGACAATGAGCAGTTCTTC. The V call is TRBV7-2, the J call TRBJ2-1; D may correspond to TRBD1 or TRBD2 (5 bases each). The germline gives CDR1 SGHTA, CDR2 FQGNSA. With 1 base removed from V and 5 bases from J, the gap between germline ends came to 12 bases. The CDR3 consists of 15 residues.

This CDR3 is CASSPRDYLYEQYV. The CDR3 DNA follows: TGTGCCAGCAGCCCCCGGGACTACCTCTACGAGCAGTACGTC. The chain links TRBV5-8 to TRBJ2-7; 7 bases match TRBD2. Germline V gives CDR1 SGHTS, CDR2 YDEGEE. The CDR3 loop spans 14 amino acids. The J segment lost 3 bases and the V segment lost 4 bases, leaving 7 bases of the junction unmatched.

The genes are TRBV5-4 and TRBJ1-3; D is perhaps TRBD1 (5 bases). The germline V and J ends were trimmed by 4 bases and 7 bases, with 18 bases remaining between them. The CDR3 length is 15 residues. The germline gives CDR1 SGHNT, CDR2 YYREEE (reference sequence). CDR3 nucleotide sequence: TGTGCCAGCAGCGTGAGGACACCCCGGGGGAACACCATATATTTT. It translates to CASSVRTPRGNTIYF.

The CDR3 is CASQTRDRGTEQYF. The CDR3 bases are TGTGCCAGCCAGACCCGGGACAGGGGTACCGAGCAGTACTTC. The genes are TRBV28 and TRBJ2-7; 10 nucleotides agree with TRBD1. CDR3 length equals 14 residues. The J segment lost 6 bases and the V segment lost 8 bases, leaving 10 bases of the junction unmatched. Germline CDR1 and CDR2: MDHEN and SYDVKM.

This CDR3 reads CASSHMGTGGGSPLHF. DNA of the CDR3: TGCGCCAGCAGCCACATGGGGACAGGGGGAGGCTCACCCCTCCACTTT. The chain links TRBV4-1 to TRBJ1-6; 11 bases are a match to TRBD1. Germline CDR1 MGHRA, CDR2 YSYEKL. The CDR3 runs to 16 residues. The V and J ends lost 3 bases and 10 bases, in that order; junction bases with no gene match: 8.

V usage is TRBV7-6 and J usage is TRBJ2-1, with 10 bases aligning to TRBD1. The CDR3 runs to 14 residues. V shed 5 bases and J 5 bases; nucleotides not matched to a gene: 3. CDR1 is SGHVS, CDR2 FNYEAQ, per germline. The CDR3 region is CASSRGQGHNEQFF. The CDR3 coding sequence is TGTGCCAGCAGCCGGGGACAGGGGCACAATGAGCAGTTCTTC. The whole variable domain, filled in from reference TRBV7-6 and TRBJ2-1, reads GAGVSQSPRYKVTKRGQDVALRCDPISGHVSLYWYRQALGQGPEFLTYFNYEAQQDKSGLPNDRFSAERPEGSISTLTIQRTEQRDSAMYRCASSRGQGHNEQFFGPGTRLTVL.

The chain recombines TRBV28 with TRBJ2-7, with 13 bases matching TRBD2. The V gene end was trimmed by 5 bases and the J gene end by 3 bases; junction bases not matched to a gene: 16. This CDR3 has 19 amino acids. From germline, CDR1 is MDHEN and CDR2 SYDVKM. CDR3 region: CASSPRHAGLAGDHYEQYF. As DNA, the CDR3 is TGTGCCAGCAGTCCCCGACACGCCGGACTAGCGGGAGATCACTACGAGCAGTACTTC.

The V gene is TRBV7-6, the J gene TRBJ2-2; D uncertain. Per the germline V gene, CDR1 is SGHVS and CDR2 is FNYEAQ. V was cut by 4 bases and J by 8 bases, with 8 bases left in between. The CDR3 covers 12 residues. In nucleotides, the CDR3 is TGTGCCAGCAGCTCTGAAAAAGGGGAGCTGTTTTTT. It yields the protein CASSSEKGELFF.

Comment on this clone: Germline and junction disagree at one end, which may indicate a read error. The CDR3 nucleotides are TGTGCTAGCAGCACCTCCGGGACTAGCGGGAGGGCCACCGGGGAGCTGTTTTTT. Its translation is CASSTSGTSGRATGELFF. V gene TRBV7-7 combines with J gene TRBJ2-2; 16 nucleotides line up with TRBD2. The CDR3 extends over 18 amino acids. Germline loops: CDR1 SSHAT, CDR2 FNYEAQ (reference sequence).

J is TRBJ2-3 and V is TRBV7-8; tentative D call: TRBD1 (6 bases). Germline V gives CDR1 SGHVS, CDR2 FQNEAQ. There are 17 residues in the CDR3. The V end lost 5 bases, the J end lost 0 bases, and 18 bases lay between the germline ends. The CDR3 DNA reads TGTGCCAGCAGCAAAAAAGGGACAAGCACTAGCACAGATACGCAGTATTTT. Protein product: CASSKKGTSTSTDTQYF.

The rearrangement uses TRBV11-2 and TRBJ2-5; no clear D. V lost 1 base to trimming and J lost 5 bases, with 11 bases between them. There are 14 residues in the CDR3. Germline assignment: CDR1 SGHAT and CDR2 FQNNGV. This CDR3 reads CASSLGYLTETQYF. Written as DNA, the CDR3 is TGTGCCAGCAGCTTAGGCTATCTCACTGAGACCCAGTACTTC.

The chain is built from TRBV5-1 and TRBJ2-3; tentative D call: TRBD2 (6 bases). The germline V gene encodes CDR1 SGHRS and CDR2 YFSETQ. This CDR3 region has 15 residues. Between the trimmed V and J ends, which lost 0 bases and 5 bases, there was a span of 13 bases. CDR3 in amino acids: CASSLGSGAGDTQYF. CDR3 in DNA: TGCGCCAGCAGCTTGGGATCGGGAGCGGGAGATACGCAGTATTTT. Full variable domain (missing parts from reference TRBV5-1 and TRBJ2-3): KAGVTQTPRYLIKTRGQQVTLSCSPISGHRSVSWYQQTPGQGLQFLFEYFSETQRNKGNFPGRFSGRQFSNSRSEMNVSTLELGDSALYLCASSLGSGAGDTQYFGPGTRLTVL.

This chain connects TRBV4-3 to TRBJ2-2; D gene uncertain. CDR3 size: 13 residues. Trimming stripped 0 bases from V and 7 bases from J, with 6 bases between. CDR1 is LGHNA, CDR2 YSLEER, per germline. The CDR3 DNA follows: TGCGCCAGCAGCCAAGAAACCCGCGGGGAGCTGTTTTTT. Amino acids: CASSQETRGELFF.

The chain links TRBV21-1 to TRBJ1-4; the D segment call TRBD1 is taken from the table without a DNA check. TRBV21-1 counts as a pseudogene. The CDR3 length is 13 residues. CDR3 coding DNA: TGTGCCAGCAGCAAAACAGGGAACGAAAAACTGTTTTTT. Encoded protein: CASSKTGNEKLFF.

This rearrangement joins TRBV5-1 to TRBJ1-2; tentatively, D is TRBD1 (6 bases). CDR1 SGHRS and CDR2 YFSETQ come from the germline V gene. The CDR3 consists of 13 residues. The V end lost 4 bases, the J end lost 4 bases, and 11 bases lay between the germline ends. CDR3 region: CASSAGHSYGYTF. The CDR3, as DNA: TGCGCCAGCAGCGCGGGACATTCCTATGGCTACACCTTC.

The chain joins TRBV15 to TRBJ2-7; D gene ambiguous. This CDR3 is 12 amino acids long. The V end lost 0 bases, the J end lost 4 bases, and 4 bases lay between the germline ends. Germline assignment: CDR1 LNHNV and CDR2 YYDKDF (reference sequence). The DNA of the CDR3 is TGTGCCACCAGCAGAGATCGGTACGAGCAGTACTTC. This sequence encodes CATSRDRYEQYF.

V gene TRBV9 combines with J gene TRBJ2-5, with D perhaps TRBD1 (6 bases). CDR1 SGDLS and CDR2 YYNGEE come from the germline V gene. There are 14 residues in the CDR3. Trimming left V 2 bases short and J 11 bases short, with 19 bases between. CDR3 sequence: CASSVGHPYDEQYF. CDR3 nucleotides: TGTGCCAGCAGCGTGGGACACCCCTACGATGAGCAGTACTTC.

This clone appeared once. The chain employs TRBV9 and TRBJ2-5, with TRBD1 matching over 9 bases. The J call may not be correct, given that the DNA end is closer to TRBJ2-7. From germline, CDR1 is SGDLS and CDR2 YYNGEE. The CDR3 is 14 amino acids. The CDR3 DNA follows: TGTGCCAGCAGTAGGACAGGGGAATTCTACGAGCAGTACTTC. It translates to CASSRTGEFYEQYF.